This is a list of T cell receptor beta chains from one sample in a study of cytomegalovirus exposure and HLA in healthy donors. Data came from immunoSEQ multiplex PCR; TCRdb stores just in-frame clones and leaves some out. Among some 160,000 clones, roughly 80% were seen once, and the ten largest hold nearly 8.5%. Material: PBMCs. These receptors came from a male donor in good health and CMV-seropositive. The CDR3 runs from the conserved cysteine through the conserved F or W. Each record gives: CDR3 protein, CDR3 DNA, J gene, clone size, V gene, D gene. The D gene is left open where the match is weak. Size tells how often a clone was seen (once, few, many) or the class of an expanded clone, and some rows leave it out.

CASSYPEYGYTF | TGTGCCAGCAGTTACCCCGAGTATGGCTACACCTTC | TRBJ1-2 | . | TRBV6-5 | .
CASRERGGKSTGELFF | TGTGCCAGCAGAGAGCGAGGGGGCAAAAGCACCGGGGAGCTGTTTTTT | TRBJ2-2 | . | TRBV7-9 | TRBD1
CASSVEGLPGDEQYF | TGTGCCAGCAGCGTAGAGGGACTTCCGGGCGACGAGCAGTACTTC | TRBJ2-7 | . | TRBV9 | .
CASSFAYRGRRNYGYTF | TGTGCCAGCAGCTTCGCCTACAGGGGCCGGCGAAACTATGGCTACACCTTC | TRBJ1-2 | . | TRBV5-8 | TRBD1
CASSEDSTVYEQYF | TGTGCCAGCAGTGAGGACAGTACGGTCTACGAGCAGTACTTC | TRBJ2-7 | once | TRBV2 | .
CASSSTIPGQSYEQYF | TGCGCCAGCAGCTCCACTATACCGGGACAGTCCTACGAGCAGTACTTC | TRBJ2-7 | few | TRBV5-1 | TRBD1
CASSLSAGPNEQYF | TGTGCCAGCAGCTTATCGGCAGGGCCCAACGAGCAGTACTTC | TRBJ2-7 | . | TRBV7-2 | .
CAWSVYGVTSYNTEAFF | TGTGCCTGGAGCGTATACGGGGTTACCTCGTACAACACTGAAGCTTTCTTT | TRBJ1-1 | few | TRBV30 | .
CASRPKNTEAFF | TGTGCCAGTAGGCCTAAAAACACTGAAGCTTTCTTT | TRBJ1-1 | . | TRBV19 | .
CASSIASGGASYNEQFF | TGTGCCAGCAGCATAGCTAGCGGAGGGGCTTCCTACAATGAGCAGTTCTTC | TRBJ2-1 | . | TRBV13 | TRBD2
CASSPGLAGSGANGLTF | TGTGCCAGCAGCCCCGGACTAGCGGGGTCTGGGGCCAACGGCCTGACTTTC | TRBJ2-6 | . | TRBV7-6 | TRBD2
CASSSGDSSSYNEQFF | TGTGCCAGCAGCTCTGGGGACAGTAGCTCCTACAATGAGCAGTTCTTC | TRBJ2-1 | . | TRBV7-2 | TRBD1
CASSKIGDRTYNEQFF | TGTGCCAGCAGCAAGATAGGGGACAGAACCTACAATGAGCAGTTCTTC | TRBJ2-1 | . | TRBV21-1 | .
CASSSDRESDSPLHF | TGTGCCAGCAGCTCAGACAGGGAAAGCGATTCACCCCTCCACTTT | TRBJ1-6 | . | TRBV7-9 | TRBD1
CASSLGQNSPLHF | TGCGCCAGCAGTCTGGGACAGAATTCACCCCTCCACTTT | TRBJ1-6 | . | TRBV10-2 | TRBD1
CASSLNGPNTEAFF | TGCGCCAGCAGCTTGAATGGGCCAAACACTGAAGCTTTCTTT | TRBJ1-1 | once | TRBV5-1 | .
CASSFRSNRVSGANGLTF | TGTGCCAGCAGCTTCAGATCAAACAGGGTCTCTGGGGCCAACGGCCTGACTTTC | TRBJ2-6 | . | TRBV7-2 | .
CASSQEGAVGNTIYF | TGCGCCAGCAGCCAAGAGGGGGCAGTTGGAAACACCATATATTTT | TRBJ1-3 | . | TRBV4-3 | .
CASSFRGWTSGYNEQFF | TGTGCCAGCAGCTTTAGGGGATGGACTAGCGGATACAATGAGCAGTTCTTC | TRBJ2-1 | . | TRBV7-2 | TRBD2
CASSTGQGWAFF | TGTGCCAGCTCAACGGGACAGGGTTGGGCTTTCTTT | TRBJ1-1 | . | TRBV18 | TRBD1
CASSSDRETEAFF | TGTGCCAGCAGCTCCGACAGGGAAACTGAAGCTTTCTTT | TRBJ1-1 | . | TRBV7-8 | TRBD1
CASSLPGKNTEAFF | TGTGCCAGCAGTTTACCAGGAAAGAACACTGAAGCTTTCTTT | TRBJ1-1 | . | TRBV28 | .
CASSLKSWSGGQGNSPLHF | TGTGCCAGCAGTTTAAAGTCCTGGTCGGGGGGACAGGGTAATTCACCCCTCCACTTT | TRBJ1-6 | . | TRBV27 | TRBD1
CASSGQVGRTEAFF | TGTGCCAGCAGTGGACAGGTTGGAAGGACTGAAGCTTTCTTT | TRBJ1-1 | . | TRBV2 | .
CASSPLMNTEAFF | TGTGCCAGCAGCCCTCTAATGAACACTGAAGCTTTCTTT | TRBJ1-1 | . | TRBV6-5 | .
CASSPGRTGKETQYF | TGCGCCAGCAGCCCCGGTCGGACAGGGAAAGAGACCCAGTACTTC | TRBJ2-5 | . | TRBV4-1 | TRBD1
CASSFGTGYEAFF | TGTGCCAGCAGCTTCGGGACAGGGTATGAAGCTTTCTTT | TRBJ1-1 | . | TRBV7-2 | TRBD1
CASSFFPGRGVNTEAFF | TGTGCCAGCAGCTTTTTTCCGGGCCGGGGGGTGAACACTGAAGCTTTCTTT | TRBJ1-1 | once | TRBV7-9 | .
CSVRGAAMNTEAFF | TGCAGCGTTAGGGGTGCAGCCATGAACACTGAAGCTTTCTTT | TRBJ1-1 | once | TRBV29-1 | .
CASSQKPAGLRSTDTQYF | TGTGCCAGCAGTCAAAAACCCGCAGGACTGCGAAGCACAGATACGCAGTATTTT | TRBJ2-3 | once | TRBV7-8 | .
CASSIDPALGGELFF | TGTGCCAGTAGTATAGATCCAGCCCTAGGTGGGGAGCTGTTTTTT | TRBJ2-2 | . | TRBV19 | .
CASSNRGKNTEAFF | TGTGCCAGCAGCAATAGGGGAAAGAACACTGAAGCTTTCTTT | TRBJ1-1 | . | TRBV28 | .
CASSGNLGAVGEPQHF | TGTGCCAGCAGCGGTAACCTAGGGGCGGTCGGAGAGCCCCAGCATTTT | TRBJ1-5 | few | TRBV28 | .
CASSPSGGNTGELFF | TGTGCCAGCAGCCCGAGCGGGGGAAACACCGGGGAGCTGTTTTTT | TRBJ2-2 | . | TRBV11-2 | TRBD2
CASSLAGGLGNTIYF | TGTGCCAGCAGCTTGGCAGGGGGCCTAGGAAACACCATATATTTT | TRBJ1-3 | . | TRBV5-4 | TRBD1
CATGGATEAFF | TGTGCCACCGGGGGGGCCACTGAAGCTTTCTTT | TRBJ1-1 | . | TRBV2 | .
CASSRRLAGRHEQYF | TGTGCCAGCAGCAGGAGACTAGCGGGCAGACACGAGCAGTACTTC | TRBJ2-7 | . | TRBV11-2 | TRBD2
CASSQDRGAETQYF | TGTGCCAGCAGTCAAGACCGCGGGGCAGAGACCCAGTACTTC | TRBJ2-5 | once | TRBV27 | .
CASSQVGVNSGNTIYF | TGTGCCAGCAGCCAAGTCGGTGTGAACTCTGGAAACACCATATATTTT | TRBJ1-3 | once | TRBV14 | .
CASSHPASGRQGEQFF | TGCGCCAGCAGCCACCCGGCTAGCGGGAGACAAGGTGAGCAGTTCTTC | TRBJ2-1 | . | TRBV5-1 | TRBD2
CASRATNPLAAKETQYF | TGTGCCAGCAGAGCGACTAACCCCCTAGCGGCTAAAGAGACCCAGTACTTC | TRBJ2-5 | . | TRBV27 | TRBD2
CASSDRGETSRSSYNEQFF | TGTGCCAGCAGTGACCGGGGGGAAACTAGCCGGAGCTCCTACAATGAGCAGTTCTTC | TRBJ2-1 | . | TRBV6-4 | TRBD2
CAISEQQGEYGYTF | TGTGCCATCAGTGAACAACAGGGGGAATATGGCTACACCTTC | TRBJ1-2 | . | TRBV10-3 | TRBD1
CASSLGDSVHEQYF | TGCGCCAGCAGCTTGGGGGACTCCGTTCACGAGCAGTACTTC | TRBJ2-7 | . | TRBV5-1 | .
CASSYKRGNYEQYF | TGTGCCAGCAGTTACAAACGGGGAAACTACGAGCAGTACTTC | TRBJ2-7 | . | TRBV6-5 | .
CASKLAGGVNEQFF | TGTGCCAGCAAGCTAGCGGGGGGAGTAAATGAGCAGTTCTTC | TRBJ2-1 | few | TRBV27 | TRBD2
CASSFQTSPGELFF | TGTGCCAGCAGTTTCCAGACTAGTCCCGGGGAGCTGTTTTTT | TRBJ2-2 | few | TRBV27 | .